This TCR beta chain emerged from a study of CD8 T cells in Susac syndrome. TEMRA cells were FACS-enriched, with CD8+ and CD4+ T cells isolated negatively. CDR1 and CDR2 (germline): DFQATT, SNEGSKA (reference sequence). The CDR3 runs 12 residues. V was pared by 7 bases and J by 1 base, with 10 bases between. It was with random hexamers that roughly 0.45 to 1 ug RNA was reverse transcribed. Coverage of TCR beta CDR3 amplification by immunoSEQ multiplex PCR extended to 54 Vbeta and 13 Jbeta. TCRdb recomputed calls from the immunoSEQ multiplex PCR reads with MiXCR, one row per CDR3 protein. The profile shows about 300,000 distinct CDR3 sequences, approximately 91% of them singletons.

The chain joins TRBV20-1 to TRBJ2-5; D gene uncertain. The clonotype was recovered from a human donor with multiple sclerosis. The sequenced sample consisted of CD8+ T cells from PBMCs. Here the CDR3 DNA reads TGCAGTGGTGGGCGGACCCAAGAGACCCAGTACTTC. This sequence encodes CSGGRTQETQYF.